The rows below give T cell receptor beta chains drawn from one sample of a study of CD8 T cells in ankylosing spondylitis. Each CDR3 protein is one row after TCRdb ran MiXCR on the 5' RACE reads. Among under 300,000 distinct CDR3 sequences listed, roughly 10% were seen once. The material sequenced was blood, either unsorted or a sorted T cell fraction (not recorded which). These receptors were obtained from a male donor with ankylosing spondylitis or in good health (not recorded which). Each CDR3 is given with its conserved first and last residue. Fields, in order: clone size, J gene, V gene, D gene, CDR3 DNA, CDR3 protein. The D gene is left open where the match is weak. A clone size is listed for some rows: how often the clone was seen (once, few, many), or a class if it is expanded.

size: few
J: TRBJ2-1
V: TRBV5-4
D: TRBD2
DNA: TGTGCCAGCAGCAAGAACCCACTAGCGCACTACAATGAGCAGTTCTTC
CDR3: CASSKNPLAHYNEQFF

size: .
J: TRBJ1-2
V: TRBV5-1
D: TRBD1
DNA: TGCGCCAGCAGCTTGGACAGGGGGCGCAATGGCTACACCTTC
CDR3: CASSLDRGRNGYTF

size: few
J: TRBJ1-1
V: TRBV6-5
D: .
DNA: TGTGCCAGCAGTTACTCAGTAAGGAACACTGAAGCTTTCTTT
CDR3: CASSYSVRNTEAFF

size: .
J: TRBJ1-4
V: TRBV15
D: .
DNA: TGTGCCACCAGTGCCCAAGAAAATGAAAAACTGTTTTTT
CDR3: CATSAQENEKLFF

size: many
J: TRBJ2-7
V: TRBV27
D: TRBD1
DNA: TGTGCCAGCAGCAACAGAGCGGGACAGGGAGCAATCCCTACCGAGCAGTACTTC
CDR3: CASSNRAGQGAIPTEQYF

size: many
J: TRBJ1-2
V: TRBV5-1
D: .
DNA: TGCGCCAGCAGCTTTTCGGATAACTATGGCTACACCTTC
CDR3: CASSFSDNYGYTF

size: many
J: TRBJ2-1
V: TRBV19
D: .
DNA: TGTGCCAGTAGCCCCAGGGCGAGGTCTGACAATGAGCAGTTCTTC
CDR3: CASSPRARSDNEQFF

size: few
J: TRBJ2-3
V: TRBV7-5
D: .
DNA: .
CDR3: CISVPEALRSTDTQYF

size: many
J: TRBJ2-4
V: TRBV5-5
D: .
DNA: TGTGCCAGCAGCACCGCGGCCCCGGGACAAGAAAACATTCAGTACTTC
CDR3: CASSTAAPGQENIQYF

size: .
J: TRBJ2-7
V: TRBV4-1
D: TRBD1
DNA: TGCGCCAGCAGCCACAACCGGGACAGGCTCTACGAGCAGTACTTC
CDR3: CASSHNRDRLYEQYF

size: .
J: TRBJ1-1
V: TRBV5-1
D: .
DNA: TGCGCCAGCAGCCAACAAAAGGGACCGGGGGACACTGAAGCTTTCTTT
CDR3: CASSQQKGPGDTEAFF

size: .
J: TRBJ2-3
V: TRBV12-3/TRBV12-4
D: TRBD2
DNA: TGTGCCAGCAGTCCGACCGGGACTAGCGGGACCAAATTTGTTCGAGAGTATTTT
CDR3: CASSPTGTSGTKFVREYF

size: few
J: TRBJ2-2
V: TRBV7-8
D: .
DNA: TGTGCCAGCAGCTTTCTCGGAGTAGGGCCCGGGGAGCTGTTTTTT
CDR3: CASSFLGVGPGELFF

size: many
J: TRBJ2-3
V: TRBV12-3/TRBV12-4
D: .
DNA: TGTGCCAGCAGTTTAAGGGATACGCAGTATTTT
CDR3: CASSLRDTQYF

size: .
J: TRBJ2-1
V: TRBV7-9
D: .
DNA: TGTGCCAGCAGCTTAGGGGAGGTATTCATAGGCAATGAGCAGTTCTTC
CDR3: CASSLGEVFIGNEQFF

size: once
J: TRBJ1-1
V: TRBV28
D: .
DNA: TGTGCCAGCAGTCAAGTAAACACTGAAGCTTTCTTT
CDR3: CASSQVNTEAFF

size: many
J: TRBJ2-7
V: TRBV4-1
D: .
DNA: TGCGCCAGCAGCCAAGGAGCCCCCGGCCGTAGGGGCTACGAGCAGTACTTC
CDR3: CASSQGAPGRRGYEQYF

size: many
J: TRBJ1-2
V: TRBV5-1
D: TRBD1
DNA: TGCGCCAGCAGGACGGGACAGCATGGCTACACCTTC
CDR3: CASRTGQHGYTF

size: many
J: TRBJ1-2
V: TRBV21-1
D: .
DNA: TGTGCCAGCAGCAAAGGTTGTGCAGGAGGGAACTATGGCTACACCTTC
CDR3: CASSKGCAGGNYGYTF

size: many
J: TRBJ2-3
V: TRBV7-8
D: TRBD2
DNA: TGTGCCAGCAGCATCCCTGGGGGGGATGGTGGCACAGATACGCAGTATTTT
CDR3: CASSIPGGDGGTDTQYF

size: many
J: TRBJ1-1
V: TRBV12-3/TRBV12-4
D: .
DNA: TGTGCCAGCAGCTCCAGGGGCGCGATGAACACTGAAGCTTTCTTT
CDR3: CASSSRGAMNTEAFF

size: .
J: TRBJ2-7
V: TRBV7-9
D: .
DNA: TGTGCCAGCAGTCCCTTGGGCGGCGGGCAGTACTTC
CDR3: CASSPLGGGQYF

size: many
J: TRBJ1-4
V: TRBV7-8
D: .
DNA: TGTGCCAGCAGCTTTTTTTTTGGGGCGGCTAATGAAAAACTGTTTTTT
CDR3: CASSFFFGAANEKLFF

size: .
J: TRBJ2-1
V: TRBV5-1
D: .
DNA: TGCGCCAGCAGCTTGGCGGTGGGGGGCCAGGATGAGCAGTTCTTC
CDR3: CASSLAVGGQDEQFF

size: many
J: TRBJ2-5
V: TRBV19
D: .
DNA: TGTGCCAGTAGTCTGTACAGGAAAGAGACCCAGTACTTC
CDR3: CASSLYRKETQYF

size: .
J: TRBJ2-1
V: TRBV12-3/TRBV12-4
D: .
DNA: TGTGCCAGCAGCCCCGGGGCACTAGTGGGACGATATGAGCAGTTCTTC
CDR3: CASSPGALVGRYEQFF

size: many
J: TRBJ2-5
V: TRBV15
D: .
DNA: TGTGCCACCAGCAGAGTTGTTGGGGGGCGAGAGACCCAGTACTTC
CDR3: CATSRVVGGRETQYF

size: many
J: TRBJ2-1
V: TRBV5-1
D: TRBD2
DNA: TGCGCCAGCAGCTTGGGGACTAGCAGGTACAATGAGCAGTTCTTC
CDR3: CASSLGTSRYNEQFF

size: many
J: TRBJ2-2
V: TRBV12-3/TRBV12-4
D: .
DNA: TGTGCCAGCAGTTACCAAGTTGACACCGGGGAGCTGTTTTTT
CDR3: CASSYQVDTGELFF

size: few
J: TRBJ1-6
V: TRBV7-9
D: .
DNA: TGTGCCAGCAGCTTAGCGGCAGGACCTTATAATTCACCCCTCCACTTT
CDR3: CASSLAAGPYNSPLHF

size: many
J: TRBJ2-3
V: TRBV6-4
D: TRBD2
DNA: TGTGCCAGCAGTGTAGCGGGGGTCACAGATACGCAGTATTTT
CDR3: CASSVAGVTDTQYF